This T cell receptor (beta chain) was obtained from a study of PD-L1 blockade in urothelial cancer. V dropped 6 bases and J dropped 5; count of bases not matched to a gene: 7. Germline CDR1 reads SGHRS; CDR2 reads YFSETQ. There are 14 residues in the CDR3. Profiling relied on immunoSEQ multiplex PCR, and the TCRdb table lists in-frame clones only, not all of them. The sample shows around 35,000 clones, about 79% of them seen only once. This rearrangement joins TRBV5-1 to TRBJ2-1; 8 bases line up with TRBD2. The sequencing used PBMCs, collected around atezolizumab (anti-PD-L1) treatment. The sequence came from a man between 60 and 75 years old with urothelial cancer. CDR3 sequence reads: CASTRGGADNEQFF. CDR3 nucleotides: TGCGCCAGCACCCGGGGGGGAGCAGACAATGAGCAGTTCTTC. Complete variable domain (other parts from reference TRBV5-1 and TRBJ2-1): KAGVTQTPRYLIKTRGQQVTLSCSPISGHRSVSWYQQTPGQGLQFLFEYFSETQRNKGNFPGRFSGRQFSNSRSEMNVSTLELGDSALYLCASTRGGADNEQFFGPGTRLTVL.